This T cell receptor beta chain is drawn from a study of T cell responses to AZD1222 COVID-19 vaccine. Study in general: Whether given at about 4 or about 12 weeks, second doses were pooled.

Sequenced by immunoSEQ multiplex PCR; TCRdb stores in-frame clones only, minus some. The sample carries about 140,000 clones, over 75% recorded once. V was cut by 7 bases and J by 2 bases, with 14 bases left in between. Germline V gene lookup returns CDR1 SGHVS and CDR2 FNYEAQ. The CDR3 loop spans 15 amino acids. About this clone: What it binds is unknown.

Study-level results: It should be noted that donors were predominantly white British and more often female, and clonal diversity was possibly underestimated.

The receptor was isolated from an adult in good health. The specimen was peripheral blood, collected on day 0 of AZD1222 vaccination. The V gene is TRBV7-6, the J gene TRBJ2-2, with D unclear. Written as DNA, the CDR3 is TGTGCCAGCACCCGCAGCGAACTAAACACCGGGGAGCTGTTTTTT. Amino acids: CASTRSELNTGELFF.